This T cell receptor (delta chain) was found in a study of γδ T cells in repeated Plasmodium falciparum infection (dated by TCRdb to the early 2020s). Broadly, across the study: In the natural-infection arm, Malian children exposed to intense seasonal malaria transmission were enrolled and compared against age and gender matched Australian children. Four controlled human malaria infections were administered to five malaria-naive U.S. adults over approximately 580 days by bites from P. falciparum NF54-infected Anopheles stephensi mosquitoes. Controlled-infection subjects were sampled at baseline, immediately before selected infections, and 21 days after each infection. Malian gammadelta TCR repertoires were analysed cross-sectionally in periods with no transmission and longitudinally across episodes of acute febrile malaria. In the study, the shaping of the human gammadelta T cell repertoire by repeated Plasmodium falciparum infection was examined using natural infection in Mali and controlled human malaria infection.

Vgamma9/Vdelta2+ and Vdelta2-negative gammadelta T cell populations were flow-sorted from peripheral blood mononuclear cells for bulk TCR repertoire analysis. This clone was observed a handful of times. Its cognate antigen has yet to be identified. TCRdb has a much larger clone's protein, which differs at residue 18 from the translation of this DNA, likely because of a read error; what is shown is the protein translated from the DNA. Library construction relied on multiplex PCR. Sequenced using an Illumina MiSeq. From each sorted gammadelta T cell sample, both TCR gamma (TRG) and TCR delta (TRD) chains were sequenced. For the original study's pipeline: The repertoire analyses drew on clonotype tree plots, the accumulated frequency of the top 20 clonotypes, and diversity index (DI) and D75 metrics. After TCRdb called clones again from the public reads with CATT, rows with identical DNA were merged. The V and J calls and clone size come from TCRdb's table, not from the authors' own analysis. In all, the sample holds tens of thousands of delta-chain clones, and 0.98% of those were seen once. Nearly 10% of the sample belongs to the ten largest clones.

CDR1 and CDR2 were assigned from the germline V gene as TSWWSYY and QGS. From cysteine to phenylalanine, the CDR3 is 22 amino acids long. Only the CDR3 DNA stays, 66 bases, in frame from base 1. Beyond this particular receptor, the publication reports: Vdelta2-negative gammadelta TCR repertoires from Malian children appeared more clonally expanded, less diverse and less shared than those of Australian children. Repeated controlled infections appeared to drive waves of new clonotype selection in Vdelta2-negative, largely Vdelta1+, gammadelta TCR repertoires. Vgamma9/Vdelta2+ TCR repertoires showed a highly stable polyclonal repertoire over time and infection, with many inter-individual overlapping TCRgamma sequences. Analysis of inter-individual variability in gammadelta T cell responses was limited by the small size of the controlled-infection cohort. The Malian cohort came from a small rural village of predominantly one ethnic group, limiting generalizability.

The receptor chain draws on TRDV1 and TRDJ1; the D gene is perhaps TRDD3, on 5 matching bases. TCRdb does not report a J gene; here it was assigned by matching the DNA to germline references. The sequenced sample consisted of gamma-delta T cells from blood. The receptor was isolated from a pool of human donors (malaria-infected and uninfected, not separated). CDR3 protein: CALGQSLLLRSHLYWKTGKLIF. The nucleotides read TGTGCTCTTGGGCAAAGCTTACTACTCAGGAGCCACCTATACTGGAAAACCGGTAAACTCATCTTT.